The 30 T cell receptor beta chains below come from one sample, sequenced in a study of blood T cell repertoires in COVID-19. The data were produced by immunoSEQ multiplex PCR, yet TCRdb's version contains in-frame clones alone and is incomplete. The table has almost 95,000 clones, about 70% seen once. Sequenced material: peripheral blood. The source of these receptors is a woman between 55 and 75 years old in a cohort sampled during active or convalescent COVID-19.

The rearrangement uses TRBV6-5 and TRBJ1-3; D unresolved. The CDR3 consists of 13 residues. The germline CDR1 and CDR2 sequences are MNHEY and SVGAGI. V lost 6 bases to trimming and J lost 0 bases, with 6 bases between them. The chain's CDR3 is CASRQSSGNTIYF. In nucleotides, the CDR3 is TGTGCCAGCAGACAGAGCTCTGGAAACACCATATATTTT.

The CDR3 DNA is TGCGCCAGCAGCTTGTCCGAGGGACTAGCCCACACAGATACGCAGTATTTT. Translation: CASSLSEGLAHTDTQYF. The chain carries TRBV5-1 and TRBJ2-3; 9 bases map to TRBD2. V dropped 1 base and J dropped 2; count of bases not matched to a gene: 8. The CDR3 contains 17 residues. CDR1 is SGHRS and CDR2 is YFSETQ in the germline V gene.

The chain employs TRBV28 and TRBJ1-2; a possible D gene is TRBD1 (5 bases). V lost 5 bases, J lost 6 bases, and 10 bases lay in between. CDR3 length: 12 amino acids. CDR1 MDHEN and CDR2 SYDVKM come from the germline V gene. For the CDR3, the DNA is TGTGCCAGCAGTCCCCCACAGGATGGCTACACCTTC. Amino acid sequence: CASSPPQDGYTF.

The CDR3 DNA follows: TGTGCCAGCAGCTCAGCAGGGGCCCTATGGTACGAGCAGTACTTC. It codes for CASSSAGALWYEQYF. The chain is built from TRBV7-2 and TRBJ2-7, with D maybe TRBD1 (6 bases). The CDR3 extends over 15 amino acids. The V gene lost 4 bases and the J gene lost 4 bases, with 17 bases spanning the gap. Germline V gene lookup returns CDR1 SGHTA and CDR2 FQGNSA.

At least ten counts were recorded for this clone. This chain joins TRBV6-5 and TRBJ1-1, with D maybe TRBD1 (5 bases). The CDR3 extends over 15 amino acids. Germline CDR1 is MNHEY and CDR2 is SVGAGI. V lost 2 bases and J lost 5, with 15 bases in between. The CDR3 DNA reads as TGTGCCAGCAGTTACAATAAAAACGGGGGGACTGAAGCTTTCTTT. It specifies CASSYNKNGGTEAFF.

The chain joins TRBV11-2 to TRBJ2-7; a possible D gene is TRBD1 (6 bases). CDR1 SGHAT and CDR2 FQNNGV come from the germline V gene. The CDR3 runs 12 residues. The germline V and J ends were trimmed by 8 bases and 3 bases, with 11 bases remaining between them. CDR3 protein: CASQQGRYEQYF. For the CDR3, the DNA is TGTGCCAGCCAACAGGGCCGCTACGAGCAGTACTTC.

The V and J genes are TRBV3-1 (or the pseudogene TRBV3-2) and TRBJ2-2; D might be TRBD1 (6 bases). Trimming stripped 5 bases from V and 5 bases from J, with 12 bases between. Germline V CDR1 and CDR2: LGHDT, YNNKEL (reference sequence). CDR3 length: 14 residues. Written as DNA, the CDR3 is TGTGCCAGCAGCTTACGCCAGGGGACCGGGGAGCTGTTTTTT. This encodes CASSLRQGTGELFF.

This chain uses TRBV5-1 with TRBJ1-3, with 9 bases identical to TRBD1. This CDR3 has 16 residues. Unmatched junction bases numbered 4, after V lost 0 bases and J lost 3 bases. Germline values: CDR1 SGHRS, CDR2 YFSETQ. In DNA, the CDR3 is TGCGCCAGCAGCTTGGAACAGGGGGCGGTTGGAAACACCATATATTTT. Its translation: CASSLEQGAVGNTIYF. The whole variable domain, filled in from reference TRBV5-1 and TRBJ1-3, reads KAGVTQTPRYLIKTRGQQVTLSCSPISGHRSVSWYQQTPGQGLQFLFEYFSETQRNKGNFPGRFSGRQFSNSRSEMNVSTLELGDSALYLCASSLEQGAVGNTIYFGEGSWLTVV.

The rearrangement uses TRBV11-3 and TRBJ1-1, with 7 nucleotides matching TRBD1. CDR3 length: 13 amino acids. CDR1 is SGHNT, CDR2 YENEEA, per germline. Trimming took 4 bases from V and 3 from J; bases not matched to a gene: 2. As DNA, the CDR3 is TGTGCCAGCAGCTACGACAGGGACACTGAAGCTTTCTTT. Protein: CASSYDRDTEAFF.

The chain links TRBV9 to TRBJ2-5, with TRBD1 as a possible D gene (5 bases). CDR1 SGDLS and CDR2 YYNGEE come from the germline V gene. Trimming shortened V by 0 bases and J by 2 bases, and 14 bases separated the two germline ends. The CDR3 consists of 16 residues. CDR3 nucleotide sequence: TGTGCCAGCAGCGTAGCGGCAGGGTTAGGGCAAGAGACCCAGTACTTC. It encodes CASSVAAGLGQETQYF.

The rearrangement uses TRBV7-8 and TRBJ2-1, with 7 nucleotides matching TRBD2. The CDR3 consists of 18 residues. The J segment lost 0 bases and the V segment lost 1 base, leaving 9 bases of the junction unmatched. In germline, CDR1 is SGHVS, CDR2 FQNEAQ. This CDR3 reads CASSLGSAGVISYNEQFF. The CDR3 DNA reads as TGTGCCAGCAGCTTAGGATCGGCGGGGGTCATCTCCTACAATGAGCAGTTCTTC.

This chain joins TRBV5-1 and TRBJ2-5, with TRBD2 identical over 13 bases. The germline CDR1 and CDR2 sequences are SGHRS and YFSETQ. The CDR3 covers 16 residues. Germline trimming cut 6 bases from V and 1 base from J; bases unmatched to any gene: 6. In DNA, the CDR3 is TGCGCCAGCATGGGGACTAGCGGGGCCCCCCAAGAGACCCAGTACTTC. This translates into CASMGTSGAPQETQYF.

As DNA, the CDR3 is TGTGCCAGCAGTCGCGACGGGATTTGGAATTCACCCCTCCACTTT. As protein: CASSRDGIWNSPLHF. The chain carries TRBV6-5 and TRBJ1-6; D gene unclear. The germline V gene has CDR1 MNHEY and CDR2 SVGAGI. The CDR3 has 15 residues. Trimming stripped 5 bases from V and 7 bases from J, with 15 bases between.

The rearrangement links TRBV2 to TRBJ2-3; TRBD2 matches at 12 bases. V was pared by 5 bases and J by 3 bases, with 3 bases of the junction left unmatched. The germline CDR1 and CDR2 sequences are SNHLY and FYNNEI. The CDR3 sequence is 15 residues long. CDR3 region: CASSRLAGDTDTQYF. The CDR3 DNA follows: TGTGCCAGCAGTAGACTAGCGGGGGATACAGATACGCAGTATTTT. Complete variable domain (other parts from reference TRBV2 and TRBJ2-3): EPEVTQTPSHQVTQMGQEVILRCVPISNHLYFYWYRQILGQKVEFLVSFYNNEISEKSEIFDDQFSVERPDGSNFTLKIRSTKLEDSAMYFCASSRLAGDTDTQYFGPGTRLTVL.

The V gene is TRBV7-3, the J gene TRBJ2-3; 9 bases line up with TRBD2. Germline trimming cut 1 base from V and 7 bases from J; bases unmatched to any gene: 9. The CDR3 covers 16 residues. Germline V CDR1 and CDR2: SGHTA, FQGTGA. CDR3 in DNA: TGTGCCAGCAGCTTAAGCGGGTCTAGCGGGACCCATACGCAGTATTTT. It encodes CASSLSGSSGTHTQYF.

The J gene is TRBJ2-7, the V gene TRBV6-2 or TRBV6-3; TRBD2 might be the D (5 bases). The CDR3 runs 14 residues. The V gene lost 5 bases and the J gene lost 3 bases, with 14 bases spanning the gap. The germline V gene encodes CDR1 MNHEY and CDR2 SVGEGT. The CDR3 DNA is TGTGCCAGCAGTGGCCAGGACTCATACTACGAGCAGTACTTC. Its translation: CASSGQDSYYEQYF.

This CDR3 is CASSLKAGGTYEQYF. The CDR3 nucleotides read TGTGCCAGCAGCTTAAAAGCGGGGGGAACCTACGAGCAGTACTTC. This sequence joins TRBV7-3 and TRBJ2-7; TRBD2 matches at 9 bases. The CDR3 loop spans 15 amino acids. The germline CDR1 and CDR2 sequences are SGHTA and FQGTGA. V gave up 1 base and J gave up 2 bases; unmatched junction bases: 3.

The chain joins TRBV30 to TRBJ1-5; no clear D. Germline V gene data show CDR1 as GTSNPN and CDR2 as SVGIG (reference sequence). Trimming pared 0 bases from V and 4 bases from J, leaving 7 bases between. The CDR3 has 13 residues. In nucleotides, the CDR3 is TGTGCCTGGAGTGTACAGCAAAATCAGCCCCAGCATTTT. Translating it yields CAWSVQQNQPQHF.

This clone was counted only a few times. The rearrangement links TRBV10-1 to TRBJ1-1; 9 bases fit TRBD1. Germline CDR1 reads WNHNN; CDR2 reads SYGVQD (reference sequence). The CDR3 is made up of 16 amino acids. Losses at the gene ends were 2 bases for V and 2 bases for J; bases not matched to a gene: 6. CDR3 DNA: TGCGCCAGCAGTGAGGCCCTGGGACAGGGAAACACTGAAGCTTTCTTT. Amino acid sequence: CASSEALGQGNTEAFF.

Only one count was recorded for this clone. The V call is TRBV12-3 or TRBV12-4, the J call TRBJ2-5; TRBD1 matches at 7 bases. V lost 6 bases and J lost 7; bases outside the gene matches: 2. The CDR3 covers 11 residues. CDR3 in DNA: TGTGCCAGCAGCCCAGGGGGGACCCAGTACTTC. This sequence encodes CASSPGGTQYF.

The chain combines TRBV6-5 with TRBJ2-7; a possible D gene is TRBD2 (5 bases). The V and J ends lost 0 bases and 0 bases respectively, with 12 bases between them. In germline, CDR1 is MNHEY, CDR2 SVGAGI. The CDR3 extends over 16 amino acids. The CDR3 bases are TGTGCCAGCAGTTACTCGCTCCCGGGGTCCTCCTACGAGCAGTACTTC. It specifies CASSYSLPGSSYEQYF.

In this sample, this clone turned up many times. This chain uses TRBV7-6 with TRBJ2-1; no reliable D call. The CDR3 totals 13 residues. Trimming pared 5 bases from V and 6 bases from J, leaving 11 bases between. The V gene's germline CDR1 is SGHVS and CDR2 FNYEAQ. The CDR3 DNA reads TGTGCCAGCAGCCAAAGTTCGGGCAATGAGCAGTTCTTC. Translating gives CASSQSSGNEQFF.

The CDR3 sequence: CASSLSKAALANTGELFF. CDR3 nucleotides: TGTGCCAGCTCACTTTCAAAGGCGGCCCTCGCGAACACCGGGGAGCTGTTTTTT. The chain recombines TRBV18 with TRBJ2-2; no reliable D call. This CDR3 contains 18 residues. Germline V CDR1 and CDR2: KGHSH, LQKENI. V lost 4 bases and J lost 0, with 18 bases in between.

The chain combines TRBV28 with TRBJ1-1; 7 bases match TRBD1. The CDR3 is 15 residues long. The germline gives CDR1 MDHEN, CDR2 SYDVKM. Trimming removed 5 bases from V and 1 base from J; junction bases left unmatched: 7. CDR3 residues: CASSPAGGRNTEAFF. CDR3 DNA sequence: TGTGCCAGCAGTCCGGCAGGGGGTAGGAACACTGAAGCTTTCTTT.

The chain uses TRBV7-2 and TRBJ2-7, with a possible D match to TRBD1 (5 bases). This CDR3 is 15 amino acids long. Trimming stripped 1 base from V and 0 bases from J, with 10 bases between. CDR1 is SGHTA and CDR2 is FQGNSA in the germline V gene. CDR3: CASSLGGQSSYEQYF. CDR3 coding DNA: TGTGCCAGCAGCTTAGGCGGACAAAGCTCCTACGAGCAGTACTTC. The full variable domain, rest sourced from reference TRBV7-2 and TRBJ2-7, is GAGVSQSPSNKVTEKGKDVELRCDPISGHTALYWYRQSLGQGLEFLIYFQGNSAPDKSGLPSDRFSAERTGGSVSTLTIQRTQQEDSAVYLCASSLGGQSSYEQYFGPGTRLTVT.

This chain joins TRBV6-6 and TRBJ1-1, with TRBD1 identical over 11 bases. Germline assignment: CDR1 MNHNY and CDR2 SVGAGI (reference sequence). V was clipped by 2 bases and J by 6 bases; unmatched bases: 5. The length of the CDR3 is 15 residues. CDR3: CASSYHPGQGAEAFF. CDR3 sequence (DNA): TGTGCCAGCAGTTACCACCCGGGACAGGGGGCTGAAGCTTTCTTT.

V usage is TRBV6-6 and J usage is TRBJ2-2; D may be TRBD2 (6 bases). Germline V gene lookup returns CDR1 MNHNY and CDR2 SVGAGI (reference sequence). Trimming stripped 5 bases from V and 6 bases from J, with 13 bases between. The CDR3 extends over 14 amino acids. CDR3 nucleotides: TGTGCCAGCAGTCCCAGCTGGGGGGCCGGGGAGCTGTTTTTT. Translating it yields CASSPSWGAGELFF.

The chain recombines TRBV7-2 with TRBJ2-7, with TRBD2 as a possible D gene (5 bases). Germline-derived CDR1 and CDR2 are SGHTA and FQGNSA. V was shortened by 2 bases and J by 6 bases, with 14 bases between the two germline ends. The CDR3 sequence is 14 residues long. CDR3 region: CASSLLGNSGEQYF. Written as DNA, the CDR3 is TGTGCCAGCAGCTTACTAGGAAACAGCGGCGAGCAGTACTTC.

Notes on this clone: A much larger clone differs by one base, so this may be a read error. Other DNA sequences in this specimen translate into the identical CDR3. The V and J genes are TRBV5-6 and TRBJ1-2; no clear D gene. CDR3 length: 11 residues. V lost 3 bases and J lost 5, with 5 bases in between. Germline CDR1 is SGHDT and CDR2 is YYEEEE. CDR3: CASSYLYGYTF. The CDR3 region has the DNA TGTGCCAGCAGCTACTTATATGGCTACACCTTC.

The chain has TRBV7-8 and TRBJ1-4; a weak D match, TRBD1 (6 bases). Deletions cut 1 base from V and 5 bases from J, with 11 bases between. The CDR3 is made up of 15 amino acids. CDR1 and CDR2 (germline): SGHVS, FQNEAQ. CDR3 protein: CASSLEGHRNEKLFF. In DNA, the CDR3 is TGTGCCAGCAGCTTAGAGGGACATAGAAATGAAAAACTGTTTTTT.